The clone carrying this TCR beta chain was counted a few times. Its matching antigen is unknown. A second PCR, run for roughly 7 to 11 cycles, used a sample-barcoded 5' primer plus a J-beta primer mix. TCRdb re-called the 5' RACE reads with MiXCR, one entry per CDR3 protein. In the table there are about 510,000 distinct CDR3 sequences, about 25% of which are singletons. This specimen comes from a study of blood T cells in healthy people across ages. The CDR3 length is 18 residues. The J segment lost 1 base and the V segment lost 0 bases, leaving 11 bases of the junction unmatched. Looked up from germline, CDR1 is MNHEY and CDR2 is SVGAGI. Study-level results: Whereas aged donors had fewer naive CD4+ cells, long-lived donors had more of them and higher diversity. Age brought a roughly linear fall in TCR beta diversity measured per million T cells.

These data also featured in a second study, about T cells of mothers and their children. According to that study: Similar thymic selection effects on TCR recombination output appear in pairs, both related and unrelated.

The chain joins TRBV6-5 to TRBJ2-7; 8 bases line up with TRBD1. The sequenced sample consisted of blood. The TCR comes from a boy younger than 10 in good health. CDR3 DNA: TGTGCCAGCAGTTACTCTCCTCCCGGGACAGGTGTGTCCTACGAGCAGTACTTC. This gives the protein CASSYSPPGTGVSYEQYF.